This T cell receptor beta chain was sequenced during a study of vaccination and CD4 T cells after COVID-19. The Oncomine TCR Beta short-read assay was applied to DNA of cultured CD4+ T cells. TCRdb reanalysed the PCR reads using MiXCR and keeps one entry per CDR3 protein. In the table there are about 14,000 distinct CDR3 sequences, 25% to 35% of which are singletons. CDR1 is DFQATT and CDR2 is SNEGSKA in the germline V gene (reference sequence). This CDR3 comprises 13 residues. V lost 5 bases and J 3 bases, leaving 13 bases between the germline ends. As concerns this clonotype: Its matching antigen is unknown.

Treatment: roughly 10-day PBMC culture with coronavirus spike peptide pools or control peptides (ViraFEST assay). This rearrangement joins TRBV20-1 to TRBJ1-1, with D unclear. Source: CD4+ T cells from blood, cultured in vitro, taken before SARS-CoV-2 vaccination. The TCR was taken from a human donor who received a COVID-19 vaccine. In DNA form, the CDR3 reads TGCAGTGCTCCCCCCCGGGTGGACACTGAAGCTTTCTTT. It yields the protein CSAPPRVDTEAFF.